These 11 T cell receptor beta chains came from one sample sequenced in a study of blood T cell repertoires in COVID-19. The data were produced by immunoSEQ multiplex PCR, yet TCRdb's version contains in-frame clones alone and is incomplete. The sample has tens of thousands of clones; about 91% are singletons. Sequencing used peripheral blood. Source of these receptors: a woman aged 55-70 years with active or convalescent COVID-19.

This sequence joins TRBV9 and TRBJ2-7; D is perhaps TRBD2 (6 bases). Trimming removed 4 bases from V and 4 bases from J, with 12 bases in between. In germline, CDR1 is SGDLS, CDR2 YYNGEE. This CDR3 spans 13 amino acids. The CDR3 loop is CASSPSGSYEQYF. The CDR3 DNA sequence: TGTGCCAGCAGCCCCTCCGGGAGTTACGAGCAGTACTTC.

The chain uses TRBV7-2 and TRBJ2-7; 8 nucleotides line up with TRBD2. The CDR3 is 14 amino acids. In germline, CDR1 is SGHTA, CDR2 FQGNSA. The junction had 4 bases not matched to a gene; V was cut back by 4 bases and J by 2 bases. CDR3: CASSYAGLAYEQYF. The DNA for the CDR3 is TGTGCCAGCAGCTATGCGGGACTAGCCTACGAGCAGTACTTC.

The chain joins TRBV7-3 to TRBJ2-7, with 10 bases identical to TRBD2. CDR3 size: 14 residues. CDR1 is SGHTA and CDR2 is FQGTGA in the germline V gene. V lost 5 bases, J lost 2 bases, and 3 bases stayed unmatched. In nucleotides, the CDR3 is TGTGCCAGCAGCCTAGCGGGGGCCCCCTACGAGCAGTACTTC. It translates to CASSLAGAPYEQYF. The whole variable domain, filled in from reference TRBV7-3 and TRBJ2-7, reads GAGVSQTPSNKVTEKGKYVELRCDPISGHTALYWYRQSLGQGPEFLIYFQGTGAADDSGLPNDRFFAVRPEGSVSTLKIQRTERGDSAVYLCASSLAGAPYEQYFGPGTRLTVT.

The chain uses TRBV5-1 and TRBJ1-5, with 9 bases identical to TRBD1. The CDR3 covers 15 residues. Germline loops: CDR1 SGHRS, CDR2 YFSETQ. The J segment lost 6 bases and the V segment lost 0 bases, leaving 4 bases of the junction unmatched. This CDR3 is CASSLGQGVGQPQHF. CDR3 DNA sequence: TGCGCCAGCAGCTTGGGACAGGGGGTCGGTCAGCCCCAGCATTTT.

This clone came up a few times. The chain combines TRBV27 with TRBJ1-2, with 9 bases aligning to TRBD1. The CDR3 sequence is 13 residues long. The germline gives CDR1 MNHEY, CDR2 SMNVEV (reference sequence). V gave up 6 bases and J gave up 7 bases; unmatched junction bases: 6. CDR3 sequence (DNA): TGTGCCAGCAGACGGACAGGGGAGGTTGGCTACACCTTC. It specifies CASRRTGEVGYTF.

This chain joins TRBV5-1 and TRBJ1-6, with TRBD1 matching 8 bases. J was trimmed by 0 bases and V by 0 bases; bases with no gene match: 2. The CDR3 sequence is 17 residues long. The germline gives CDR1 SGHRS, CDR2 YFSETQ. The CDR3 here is CASSLDRGSSYNSPLHF. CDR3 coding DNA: TGCGCCAGCAGCTTGGACAGGGGGAGCTCCTATAATTCACCCCTCCACTTT.

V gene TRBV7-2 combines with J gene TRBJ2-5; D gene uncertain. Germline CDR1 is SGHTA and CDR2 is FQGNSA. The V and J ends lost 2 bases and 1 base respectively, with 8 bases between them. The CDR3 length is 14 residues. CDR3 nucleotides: TGTGCCAGCAGCTTAAATGTCGTCCAAGAGACCCAGTACTTC. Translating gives CASSLNVVQETQYF.

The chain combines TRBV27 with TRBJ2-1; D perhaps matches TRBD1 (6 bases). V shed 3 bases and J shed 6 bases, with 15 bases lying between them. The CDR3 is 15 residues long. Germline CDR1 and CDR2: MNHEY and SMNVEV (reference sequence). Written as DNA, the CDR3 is TGTGCCAGCAGTTTGATCGGGACACAAACCAATGAGCAGTTCTTC. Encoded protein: CASSLIGTQTNEQFF.

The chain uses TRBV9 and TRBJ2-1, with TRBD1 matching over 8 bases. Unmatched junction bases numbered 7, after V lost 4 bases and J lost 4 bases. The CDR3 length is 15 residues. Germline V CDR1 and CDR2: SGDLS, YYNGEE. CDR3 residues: CASSPRQGKYNEQFF. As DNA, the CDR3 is TGTGCCAGCAGCCCGCGACAGGGGAAATACAATGAGCAGTTCTTC.

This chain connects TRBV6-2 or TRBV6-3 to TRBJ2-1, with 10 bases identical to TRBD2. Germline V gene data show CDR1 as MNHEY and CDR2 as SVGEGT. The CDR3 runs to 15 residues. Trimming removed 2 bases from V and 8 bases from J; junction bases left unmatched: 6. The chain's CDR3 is CASSYGPSGSYEQFF. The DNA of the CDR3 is TGTGCCAGCAGTTACGGGCCTAGCGGGAGCTATGAGCAGTTCTTC.

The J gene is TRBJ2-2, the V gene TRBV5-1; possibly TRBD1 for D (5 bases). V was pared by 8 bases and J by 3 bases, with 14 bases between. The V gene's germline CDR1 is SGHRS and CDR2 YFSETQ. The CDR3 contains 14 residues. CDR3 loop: CASGQGWDTGELFF. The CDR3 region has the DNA TGCGCCAGTGGTCAGGGATGGGACACCGGGGAGCTGTTTTTT.